This T cell receptor (beta chain) was retrieved from a study of blood T cell repertoires in COVID-19. The wider study: Spain, Italy and the United States supplied samples that represented acute and convalescent COVID-19. The cDNA or gDNA used as material had been derived from T cells, B-cell-depleted T cells, or PBMCs.

In the study's own analysis: Amplified reference gene primers provided the basis for estimating nucleated cell counts. Clones were read by immunoSEQ multiplex PCR, and TCRdb kept only the in-frame ones, dropping some. The V and J calls and clone size are taken from that table; D and trimming were inferred from the DNA. The sample gives 23,000 or so clones, around 90% of which show up once; 15% to 20% is in the top ten. Germline CDR1 MNHNS, CDR2 SASEGT. V was shortened by 2 bases and J by 1 base, with 8 bases between the two germline ends. The CDR3 extends over 14 amino acids. The sequence came from a human donor in a cohort sampled during active COVID-19. Source material: peripheral blood. The chain carries TRBV6-1 and TRBJ1-1; D remains ambiguous. CDR3 coding DNA: TGTGCCAGCAGTGAACAGACAACGAACACTGAAGCTTTCTTT. Amino acids: CASSEQTTNTEAFF.